The 9 T cell receptor beta chains presented below share a single source sample, sequenced in a study of response to subunit inactivated influenza vaccine. MiXCR was run by TCRdb on the RT-PCR reads, yielding one entry per CDR3 protein. The sample consists of about 700,000 distinct CDR3 sequences, approximately 14% of them appearing once. The sequenced sample was PBMCs from blood, obtained roughly 15 days before vaccination. These receptors all stem from a man aged 50 or older who received an inactivated influenza vaccine.

This clonotype was observed a few times. The chain employs TRBV20-1 and TRBJ2-5; 8 nucleotides line up with TRBD2. Germline V gene lookup returns CDR1 DFQATT and CDR2 SNEGSKA (reference sequence). V shed 6 bases, J shed 5 bases, and the junction held 8 bases outside the gene matches. CDR3 length: 13 amino acids. As DNA, the CDR3 is TGCAGTGCACCCGGACTAGCCGGCGAGACCCAGTACTTC. The encoded protein is CSAPGLAGETQYF.

The V and J genes are TRBV10-3 and TRBJ2-2, with D unresolved. The V end was cut by 0 bases, the J end by 3 bases, with 8 bases between. From germline, CDR1 is ENHRY and CDR2 SYGVKD. The CDR3 is 15 residues long. The CDR3 loop is CAISESLGYTGELFF. CDR3 in DNA: TGTGCCATCAGTGAGTCGTTGGGGTACACCGGGGAGCTGTTTTTT.

In this sample, this clonotype turned up a few times. The chain is built from TRBV28 and TRBJ2-1; 7 positions match TRBD1. The CDR3 has 15 residues. The germline gives CDR1 MDHEN, CDR2 SYDVKM. V shed 6 bases, J shed 2 bases, and the junction held 7 bases outside the gene matches. The CDR3 here is CASRRQGFAYNEQFF. For the CDR3, the DNA is TGTGCCAGCAGAAGACAGGGTTTCGCCTACAATGAGCAGTTCTTC.

The rearrangement links TRBV27 to TRBJ2-1; D may be TRBD2 (5 bases). The CDR3 runs to 14 residues. Germline lookup yields CDR1 MNHEY and CDR2 SMNVEV (reference sequence). Trimming left V 8 bases short and J 1 base short, with 12 bases between. DNA for the CDR3: TGTGCCAGCCAAAGTACGGGATCCTACAATGAGCAGTTCTTC. Translating gives CASQSTGSYNEQFF.

The chain employs TRBV5-1 and TRBJ2-5; 8 bases are shared with TRBD2. The CDR3 is 15 residues long. Germline V gene sequence: CDR1 SGHRS, CDR2 YFSETQ. The junction had 9 bases not matched to a gene; V was cut back by 4 bases and J by 4 bases. The CDR3 DNA reads TGCGCCAGCAGCCCTCCGGGACTAGTTGGAGAGACCCAGTACTTC. It codes for CASSPPGLVGETQYF.

A word on this clonotype: One end of the junction is discordant with germline, which a read error may explain. The chain employs TRBV6-1 and TRBJ2-7; TRBD2 is a possible D gene (7 bases). This CDR3 contains 14 residues. Per germline, CDR1 MNHNS and CDR2 SASEGT. CDR3 region: CASRDGGHSYEQYF. The CDR3 DNA is TGTGCCAGCCGTGACGGGGGGCACTCCTACGAGCAGTACTTC.

This clonotype was observed at least ten times. Here the CDR3 DNA reads TGTGCCAGCAACGGGATGGCGCACCAGCCCCAGCATTTT. This codes for CASNGMAHQPQHF. The rearrangement joins TRBV2 to TRBJ1-5; D gene ambiguous. Germline V lookup: CDR1 SNHLY, CDR2 FYNNEI. There are 13 residues in the CDR3. The V and J ends lost 7 bases and 7 bases respectively, with 14 bases between them. The whole variable domain, filled in from reference TRBV2 and TRBJ1-5, reads EPEVTQTPSHQVTQMGQEVILRCVPISNHLYFYWYRQILGQKVEFLVSFYNNEISEKSEIFDDQFSVERPDGSNFTLKIRSTKLEDSAMYFCASNGMAHQPQHFGDGTRLSIL.

This chain connects TRBV18 to TRBJ2-3; weak D call: TRBD2 (6 bases). Trimming stripped 4 bases from V and 1 base from J, with 21 bases between. Per germline, CDR1 KGHSH and CDR2 LQKENI. The CDR3 is made up of 18 amino acids. The chain's CDR3 is CASSLTPPSADGTDTQYF. Here the CDR3 DNA reads TGTGCCAGCTCACTTACTCCCCCTAGCGCCGACGGCACAGATACGCAGTATTTT.

This chain links TRBV9 with TRBJ2-1, with D perhaps matching TRBD1 (5 bases). Germline values: CDR1 SGDLS, CDR2 YYNGEE. CDR3 size: 14 residues. Trimming stripped 3 bases from V and 3 bases from J, with 10 bases between. CDR3 residues: CASSARAVYNEQFF. As DNA, the CDR3 is TGTGCCAGCAGCGCCAGGGCGGTCTACAATGAGCAGTTCTTC.